This T cell receptor (beta chain) was captured in a study of metastatic and nonmetastatic thyroid tumors. This clone was picked up many times. Germline V gives CDR1 LGHDT, CDR2 YNNKEL (reference sequence). V shed 2 bases, J shed 8 bases, and the junction held 4 bases outside the gene matches. The CDR3 has 13 residues. There were no patients who had received any treatment before thyroid surgery. In the authors' workflow: Between-group CDR3 differences, defined by clinicopathological status, yielded a distant-metastasis classifier for papillary thyroid cancer. TCRdb reanalyzed the PCR reads via MiXCR. V and J calls and clone size were set by TCRdb, not the authors. The sample consists of 30,000 to 35,000 clones, about 21% of them appearing once.

The rearrangement uses TRBV3-1 and TRBJ1-2; 8 bases line up with TRBD1. The TCR was taken from a male donor with papillary thyroid cancer or a benign thyroid nodule (not recorded which). Some clones in this sample may be carry-over from other donors' samples. Sequenced sample: tumor tissue. The CDR3 reads CASSQQGAQGYTF. In DNA, the CDR3 is TGTGCCAGCAGCCAACAGGGGGCACAGGGCTACACCTTC.